The clone carrying this TCR beta chain came up once. Germline V gene sequence: CDR1 SGHAT, CDR2 FQNNGV. The CDR3 runs to 14 residues. This record belongs to a study of blood T cell repertoires in COVID-19. Whole-study context: PBMCs, B-cell-depleted T cells, or T cells provided the cDNA or gDNA that made up the material.

Original handling: Reference gene primers were amplified, and this amplification served to estimate nucleated cell counts. Produced via immunoSEQ multiplex PCR; TCRdb's table is partial and in-frame only. The DNA was the basis for D and trimming; V, J and clone size are from that table. The sample records 65,000 to 90,000 clones, 65% to 90% being singletons. The receptor was isolated from a woman aged 55-69 years with acute or convalescent COVID-19. The sequencing input was peripheral blood. The chain uses TRBV11-2 and TRBJ1-3; D may be TRBD1 (5 bases). The CDR3 nucleotides are TGTGTGTCGAGCCGGGGGGGCTCTGGAAACACCATATATTTT. Translating gives CVSSRGGSGNTIYF. Based on the CDR3 plus reference TRBV11-2 and TRBJ1-3, the full variable domain is EAGVAQSPRYKIIEKRQSVAFWCNPISGHATLYWYQQILGQGPKLLIQFQNNGVVDDSQLPKDRFSAERLKGVDSTLKIQPAKLEDSAVYLCVSSRGGSGNTIYFGEGSWLTVV.